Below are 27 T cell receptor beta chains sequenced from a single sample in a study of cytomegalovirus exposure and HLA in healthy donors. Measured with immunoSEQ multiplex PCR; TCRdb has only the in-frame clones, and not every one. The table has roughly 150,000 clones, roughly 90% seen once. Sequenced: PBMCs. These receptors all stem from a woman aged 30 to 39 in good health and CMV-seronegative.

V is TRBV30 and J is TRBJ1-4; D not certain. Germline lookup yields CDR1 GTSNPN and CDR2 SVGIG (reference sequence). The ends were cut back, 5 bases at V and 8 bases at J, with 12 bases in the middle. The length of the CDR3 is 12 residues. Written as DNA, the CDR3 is TGTGCCTGGGCAGAGACGGTAGAAAAACTGTTTTTT. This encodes CAWAETVEKLFF.

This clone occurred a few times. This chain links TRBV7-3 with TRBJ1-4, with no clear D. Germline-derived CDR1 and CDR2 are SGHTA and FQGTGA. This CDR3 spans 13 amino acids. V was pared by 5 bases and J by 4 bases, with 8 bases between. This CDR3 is CASSPGRNEKLFF. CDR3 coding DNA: TGTGCCAGCAGCCCCGGACGTAATGAAAAACTGTTTTTT. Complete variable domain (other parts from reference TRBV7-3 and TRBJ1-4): GAGVSQTPSNKVTEKGKYVELRCDPISGHTALYWYRQSLGQGPEFLIYFQGTGAADDSGLPNDRFFAVRPEGSVSTLKIQRTERGDSAVYLCASSPGRNEKLFFGSGTQLSVL.

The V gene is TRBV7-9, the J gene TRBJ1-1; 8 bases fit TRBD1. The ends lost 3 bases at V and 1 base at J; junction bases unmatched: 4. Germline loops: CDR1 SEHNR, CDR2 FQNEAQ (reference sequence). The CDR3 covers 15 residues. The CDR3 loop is CASSFSGQGNTEAFF. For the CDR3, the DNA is TGTGCCAGCAGCTTTTCCGGACAGGGGAACACTGAAGCTTTCTTT. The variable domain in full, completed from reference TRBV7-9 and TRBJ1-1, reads DTGVSQNPRHKITKRGQNVTFRCDPISEHNRLYWYRQTLGQGPEFLTYFQNEAQLEKSRLLSDRFSAERPKGSFSTLEIQRTEQGDSAMYLCASSFSGQGNTEAFFGQGTRLTVV.

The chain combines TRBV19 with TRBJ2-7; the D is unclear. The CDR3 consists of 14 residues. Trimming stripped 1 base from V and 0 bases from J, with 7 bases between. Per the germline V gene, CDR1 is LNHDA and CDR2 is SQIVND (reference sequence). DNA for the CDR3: TGTGCCAGTAGTATAGCTGTGAGCTCCTACGAGCAGTACTTC. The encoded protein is CASSIAVSSYEQYF.

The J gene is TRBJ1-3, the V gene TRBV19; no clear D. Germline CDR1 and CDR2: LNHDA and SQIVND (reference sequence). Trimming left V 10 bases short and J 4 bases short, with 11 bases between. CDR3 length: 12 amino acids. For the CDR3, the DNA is TGTGCCACTTGGGGTATGGGAAACACCATATATTTT. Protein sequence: CATWGMGNTIYF.

The CDR3 DNA sequence: TGTGCCAGCAGCATCGGGACAACCTTTTCTATTGCCTACGAGCAGTACTTC. Translation: CASSIGTTFSIAYEQYF. The chain couples TRBV7-2 to TRBJ2-7; possibly TRBD1 for D (6 bases). CDR3 length: 17 amino acids. V was shortened by 5 bases and J by 2 bases, with 22 bases between the two germline ends. The germline CDR1 and CDR2 sequences are SGHTA and FQGNSA.

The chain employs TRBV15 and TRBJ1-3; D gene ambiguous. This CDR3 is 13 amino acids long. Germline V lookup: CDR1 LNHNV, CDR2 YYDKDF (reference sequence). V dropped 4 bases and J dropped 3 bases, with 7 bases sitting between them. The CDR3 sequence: CATSTGDGNTIYF. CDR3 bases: TGTGCCACCAGCACTGGGGATGGAAACACCATATATTTT.

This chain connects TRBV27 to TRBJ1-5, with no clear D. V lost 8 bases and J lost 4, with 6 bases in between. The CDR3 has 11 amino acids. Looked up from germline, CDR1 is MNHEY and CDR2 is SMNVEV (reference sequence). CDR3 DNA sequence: TGTGCCAGCGGGTTTAATCAGCCCCAGCATTTT. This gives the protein CASGFNQPQHF.

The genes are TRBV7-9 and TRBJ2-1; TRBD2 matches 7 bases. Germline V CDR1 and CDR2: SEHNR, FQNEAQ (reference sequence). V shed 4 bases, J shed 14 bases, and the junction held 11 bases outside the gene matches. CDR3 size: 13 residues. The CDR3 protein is CASSWNSGRTKFF. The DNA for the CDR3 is TGTGCCAGCAGCTGGAATTCCGGGAGGACCAAGTTCTTC. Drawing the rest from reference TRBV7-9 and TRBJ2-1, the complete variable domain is DTGVSQNPRHKITKRGQNVTFRCDPISEHNRLYWYRQTLGQGPEFLTYFQNEAQLEKSRLLSDRFSAERPKGSFSTLEIQRTEQGDSAMYLCASSWNSGRTKFFGPGTRLTVL.

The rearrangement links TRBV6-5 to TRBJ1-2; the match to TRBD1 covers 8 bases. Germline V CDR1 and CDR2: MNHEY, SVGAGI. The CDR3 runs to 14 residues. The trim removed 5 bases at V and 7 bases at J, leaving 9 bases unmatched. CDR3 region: CASSLGQGISGYTF. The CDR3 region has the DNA TGTGCCAGCAGTCTAGGACAGGGAATCTCTGGCTACACCTTC.

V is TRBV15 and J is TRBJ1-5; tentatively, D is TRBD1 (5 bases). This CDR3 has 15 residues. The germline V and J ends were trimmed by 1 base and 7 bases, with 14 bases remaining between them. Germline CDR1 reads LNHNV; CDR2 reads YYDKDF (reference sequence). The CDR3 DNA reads TGTGCCACCAGCAGAGGCGAGGGGCTAGGACAGCCCCAGCATTTT. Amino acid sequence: CATSRGEGLGQPQHF. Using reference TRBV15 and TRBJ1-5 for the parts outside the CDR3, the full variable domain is DAMVIQNPRYQVTQFGKPVTLSCSQTLNHNVMYWYQQKSSQAPKLLFHYYDKDFNNEADTPDNFQSRRPNTSFCFLDIRSPGLGDTAMYLCATSRGEGLGQPQHFGDGTRLSIL.

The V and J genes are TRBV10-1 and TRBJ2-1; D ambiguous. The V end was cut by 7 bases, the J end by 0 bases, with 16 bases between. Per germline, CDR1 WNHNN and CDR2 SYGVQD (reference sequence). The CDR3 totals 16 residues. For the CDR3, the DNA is TGCGCCAGCAAATCTAGTTACCTAAGCTCCTACAATGAGCAGTTCTTC. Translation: CASKSSYLSSYNEQFF.

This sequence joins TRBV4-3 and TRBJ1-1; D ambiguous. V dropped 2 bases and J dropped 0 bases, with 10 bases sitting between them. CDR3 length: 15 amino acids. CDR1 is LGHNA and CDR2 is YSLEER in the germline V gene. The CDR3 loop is CASSQRENMNTEAFF. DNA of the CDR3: TGCGCCAGCAGCCAACGAGAAAACATGAACACTGAAGCTTTCTTT.

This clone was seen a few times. Here the CDR3 reads CASSPGTTNYGYTF. The DNA for the CDR3 is TGTGCCAGCAGTCCCGGGACAACTAACTATGGCTACACCTTC. The rearrangement uses TRBV6-6 and TRBJ1-2; a possible D gene is TRBD1 (6 bases). Germline V gives CDR1 MNHNY, CDR2 SVGAGI (reference sequence). The CDR3 totals 14 residues. The V end lost 5 bases, the J end lost 0 bases, and 10 bases lay between the germline ends.

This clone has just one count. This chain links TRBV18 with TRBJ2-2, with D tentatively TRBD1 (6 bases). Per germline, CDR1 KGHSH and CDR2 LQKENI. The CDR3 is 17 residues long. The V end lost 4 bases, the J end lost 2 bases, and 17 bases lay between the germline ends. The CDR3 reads CASSLRNPDRNTGELFF. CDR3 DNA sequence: TGTGCCAGCTCACTACGTAATCCGGACAGAAACACCGGGGAGCTGTTTTTT. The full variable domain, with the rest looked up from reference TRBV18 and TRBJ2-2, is NAGVMQNPRHLVRRRGQEARLRCSPMKGHSHVYWYRQLPEEGLKFMVYLQKENIIDESGMPKERFSAEFPKEGPSILRIQQVVRGDSAAYFCASSLRNPDRNTGELFFGEGSRLTVL.

The chain's CDR3 is CASSPQSEVGYTF. The CDR3 DNA sequence: TGTGCCAGCTCACCCCAGTCTGAGGTTGGCTACACCTTC. This chain links TRBV18 with TRBJ1-2; D remains unclear. The CDR3 is made up of 13 amino acids. V was shortened by 3 bases and J by 7 bases, with 12 bases between the two germline ends. Germline values: CDR1 KGHSH, CDR2 LQKENI. The full variable domain, its missing parts supplied by reference TRBV18 and TRBJ1-2, is NAGVMQNPRHLVRRRGQEARLRCSPMKGHSHVYWYRQLPEEGLKFMVYLQKENIIDESGMPKERFSAEFPKEGPSILRIQQVVRGDSAAYFCASSPQSEVGYTFGSGTRLTVV.

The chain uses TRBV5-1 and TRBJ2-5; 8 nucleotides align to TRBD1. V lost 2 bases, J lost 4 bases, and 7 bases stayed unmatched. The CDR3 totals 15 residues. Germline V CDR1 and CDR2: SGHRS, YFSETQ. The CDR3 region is CASSFPGQGGETQYF. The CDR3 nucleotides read TGCGCCAGCAGCTTCCCAGGACAGGGCGGAGAGACCCAGTACTTC.

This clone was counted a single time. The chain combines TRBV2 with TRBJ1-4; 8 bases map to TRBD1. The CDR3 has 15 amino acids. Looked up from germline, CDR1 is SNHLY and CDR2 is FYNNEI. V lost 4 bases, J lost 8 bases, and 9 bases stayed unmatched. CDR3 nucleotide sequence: TGTGCCAGCAGTGGAAAGACAGGGGTACACGAAAAACTGTTTTTT. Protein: CASSGKTGVHEKLFF.

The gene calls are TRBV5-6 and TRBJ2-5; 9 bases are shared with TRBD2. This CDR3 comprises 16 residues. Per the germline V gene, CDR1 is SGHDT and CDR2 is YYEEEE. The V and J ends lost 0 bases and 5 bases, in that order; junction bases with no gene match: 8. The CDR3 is CASSLEVAGVVETQYF. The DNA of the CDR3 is TGTGCCAGCAGCTTGGAGGTAGCGGGAGTTGTCGAGACCCAGTACTTC.

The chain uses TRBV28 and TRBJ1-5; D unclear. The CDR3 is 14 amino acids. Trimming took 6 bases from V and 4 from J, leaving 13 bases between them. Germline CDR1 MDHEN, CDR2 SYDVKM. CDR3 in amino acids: CASSSLSGNQPQHF. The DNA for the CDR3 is TGTGCCAGCAGCTCTCTATCAGGAAATCAGCCCCAGCATTTT. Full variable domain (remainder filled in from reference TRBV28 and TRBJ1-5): DVKVTQSSRYLVKRTGEKVFLECVQDMDHENMFWYRQDPGLGLRLIYFSYDVKMKEKGDIPEGYSVSREKKERFSLILESASTNQTSMYLCASSSLSGNQPQHFGDGTRLSIL.

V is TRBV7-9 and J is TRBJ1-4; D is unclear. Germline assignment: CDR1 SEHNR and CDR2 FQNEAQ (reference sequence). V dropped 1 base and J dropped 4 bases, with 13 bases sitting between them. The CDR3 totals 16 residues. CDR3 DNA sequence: TGTGCCAGCAGCTTAGGCAGGTCGCTGGATAATGAAAAACTGTTTTTT. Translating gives CASSLGRSLDNEKLFF.

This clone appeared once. The CDR3 loop is CASSGSSGRYEQYF. For the CDR3, the DNA is TGTGCCAGTAGTGGGTCTAGCGGGAGATACGAGCAGTACTTC. This rearrangement joins TRBV19 to TRBJ2-7; 10 bases line up with TRBD2. V dropped 5 bases and J dropped 4; count of bases not matched to a gene: 5. Per the germline V gene, CDR1 is LNHDA and CDR2 is SQIVND (reference sequence). The CDR3 has 14 residues.

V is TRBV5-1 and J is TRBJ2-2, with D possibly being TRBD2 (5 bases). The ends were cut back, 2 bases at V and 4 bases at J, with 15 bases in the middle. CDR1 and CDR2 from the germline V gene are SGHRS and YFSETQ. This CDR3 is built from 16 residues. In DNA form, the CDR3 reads TGCGCCAGCAGCTTAACCGGGCTCGCGGGCACCGGGGAGCTGTTTTTT. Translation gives CASSLTGLAGTGELFF.

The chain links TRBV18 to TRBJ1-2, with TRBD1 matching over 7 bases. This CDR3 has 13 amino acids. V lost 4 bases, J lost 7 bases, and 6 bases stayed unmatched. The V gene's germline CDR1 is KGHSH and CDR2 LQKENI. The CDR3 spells CASSQGGKGGYTF. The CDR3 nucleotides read TGTGCCAGCTCACAAGGGGGCAAAGGTGGCTACACCTTC.

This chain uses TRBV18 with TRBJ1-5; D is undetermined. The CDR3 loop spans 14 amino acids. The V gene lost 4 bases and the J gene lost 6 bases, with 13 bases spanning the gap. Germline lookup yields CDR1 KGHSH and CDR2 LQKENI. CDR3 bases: TGTGCCAGCTCACAGTCCCAGGACGGTCAGCCCCAGCATTTT. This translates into CASSQSQDGQPQHF.

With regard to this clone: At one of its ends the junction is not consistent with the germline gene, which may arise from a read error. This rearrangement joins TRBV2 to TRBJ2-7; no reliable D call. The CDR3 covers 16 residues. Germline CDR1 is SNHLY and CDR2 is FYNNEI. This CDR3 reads CASRAFGRSSSYEQYF. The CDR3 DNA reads TGTGCAAGCAGAGCCTTCGGACGGTCGAGCTCCTACGAGCAGTACTTC. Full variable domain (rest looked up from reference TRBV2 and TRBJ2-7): EPEVTQTPSHQVTQMGQEVILRCVPISNHLYFYWYRQILGQKVEFLVSFYNNEISEKSEIFDDQFSVERPDGSNFTLKIRSTKLEDSAMYFCASRAFGRSSSYEQYFGPGTRLTVT.

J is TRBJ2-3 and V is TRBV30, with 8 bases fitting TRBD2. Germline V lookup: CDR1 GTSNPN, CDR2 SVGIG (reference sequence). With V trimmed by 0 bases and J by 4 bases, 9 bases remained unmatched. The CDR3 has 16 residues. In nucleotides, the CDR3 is TGTGCCTGGAGTGTAGGAGTAGCGGGAAGTTCAGATACGCAGTATTTT. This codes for CAWSVGVAGSSDTQYF.